This note documents a single T cell receptor beta chain sequence. Its antigen is not known. A second PCR of about 7 to 11 cycles used a sample-barcoded 5' primer and a J-beta primer mix. TCRdb ran MiXCR on the 5' RACE reads and lists one entry per CDR3 protein. Among hundreds of thousands of distinct CDR3 sequences listed, about 59% were seen once. The data stem from a study of blood T cells in healthy people across ages. Overall study results and limits: As age increased, TCR beta diversity per million T cells fell in a roughly linear fashion.

With 5 bases removed from V and 4 bases from J, the gap between germline ends came to 21 bases. Germline V lookup: CDR1 LNHNV, CDR2 YYDKDF (reference sequence). This CDR3 has 16 amino acids. This clonotype originated in a man younger than 45 in good health. Sequencing was carried out using blood. This chain connects TRBV15 to TRBJ2-7; D may be TRBD1 (5 bases). The CDR3, as DNA: TGTGCCACCAGCCCCACAGGCCGGACCAGTAAATACGAGCAGTACTTC. Amino acid sequence: CATSPTGRTSKYEQYF.